This TCR beta chain appears in the sequencing data of a study of blood T cell repertoires in COVID-19. Overall study context: Acute-phase and convalescent COVID-19 samples originated in the United States, Italy and Spain. In each case, the material was cDNA or gDNA derived from T cells, B-cell-depleted T cells, or PBMCs.

Authors' data handling: How many nucleated cells were present was estimated from reference gene primer amplification. TCRdb's table, derived via immunoSEQ multiplex PCR, lists solely in-frame clones and lacks some. V, J and clone size derive from that table, while D and trimming were established from the DNA sequence. Of about 150,000 clones listed, about nine tenths were seen once; the top ten hold approximately 6.5%. Sequencing input: peripheral blood. This TCR was sampled from a man older than 75 with acute or convalescent COVID-19.

The CDR3 reads CASRGPGQGSGKLFF. CDR3 nucleotides: TGTGCCAGCAGGGGACCGGGACAGGGGTCGGGTAAACTGTTTTTT. The chain joins TRBV28 to TRBJ1-4; 10 bases map to TRBD1. V was clipped by 6 bases and J by 11 bases; unmatched bases: 12. Germline assignment: CDR1 MDHEN and CDR2 SYDVKM. The CDR3 length is 15 residues.